This TCR beta chain was retrieved from a study of stem cell transplantation in POMP-related autoinflammatory disease. Overall study context: The study hypothesized thymoproteasome defects skew the TRB repertoire via impaired CD8+ selection. Pre-transplant patients had naive-skewed CD4+ T cells and few CD8+ T cells. The study's findings and limits: Patients with PRAID showed a restricted number of unique TRB V-J gene pairings. A trend toward lower repertoire diversity and greater clonality appeared in every analyzed T-cell subset of PRAID patients.

Points on this clone: As yet, its antigen is unknown.

PRAID featured prominent immunodeficiency. Method: immunoSEQ multiplex PCR; TCRdb's copy keeps in-frame clones and lacks some. This sample has thousands of clones, with approximately 93% found just once. Here the sequenced sample was CD8+ T cells from PBMCs, taken before stem cell transplantation. The sequence derives from a human donor with POMP-related autoinflammation and immune dysregulation (PRAID).

The CDR3 bases are TGTGCCAGCAGTGAAGCGGGCAGACGATACGAGCAGTACTTC. It yields the protein CASSEAGRRYEQYF. V and J are TRBV6-1 and TRBJ2-5; no clear D gene. The tail of the sequence fits TRBJ2-7 better, so the J call may be wrong. The CDR3 loop spans 14 amino acids. In germline, CDR1 is MNHNS, CDR2 SASEGT.